These T cell receptor beta chains were read from a single sample in a study of T-cell reconstitution after alpha-beta-depleted transplantation in children. TCRdb reprocessed the PCR reads with MiXCR, giving one entry per CDR3 protein. The sample lists 250,000 to 300,000 distinct CDR3 sequences, roughly 7.8% occurring once. Material: peripheral blood, obtained 360 days after TCRalphabeta/CD19-depleted stem cell transplant. All receptors derive from a female patient between 2 and 15 years old who had a stem cell transplant for Fanconi anemia, so the T cells may come from the graft donor. The CDR3 runs from the conserved cysteine through the conserved F or W. A D gene is named only where the DNA matches it firmly. Not every row has a clone size; where given, it reads once, few, many or a size class.

D gene: .; V gene: TRBV18; J gene: TRBJ2-5; clone size: .; CDR3 protein: CASSPGTGFGTQYF; CDR3 DNA: TGTGCCAGCTCACCGGGAACGGGATTCGGGACCCAGTACTTC
D gene: TRBD1; V gene: TRBV6-1; J gene: TRBJ2-7; clone size: many; CDR3 protein: CASSQGQVFSEQYF; CDR3 DNA: TGTGCCAGCAGTCAAGGACAGGTTTTTTCCGAGCAGTACTTC
D gene: TRBD2; V gene: TRBV6-2/TRBV6-3; J gene: TRBJ2-1; clone size: many; CDR3 protein: CASSNSGAYNEQFF; CDR3 DNA: TGTGCCAGCAGTAATAGCGGGGCTTACAATGAGCAGTTCTTC
D gene: TRBD1; V gene: TRBV11-1; J gene: TRBJ2-7; clone size: .; CDR3 protein: CASSSTGTGTSYEQYF; CDR3 DNA: TGTGCCAGCAGCTCAACCGGGACAGGGACCTCCTACGAGCAGTACTTC
D gene: .; V gene: TRBV5-6; J gene: TRBJ2-1; clone size: few; CDR3 protein: CASSFRRYNEQFF; CDR3 DNA: TGTGCCAGCAGCTTTCGGCGGTACAATGAGCAGTTCTTC
D gene: TRBD1; V gene: TRBV29-1; J gene: TRBJ1-1; clone size: many; CDR3 protein: CSVQGQAAEAFF; CDR3 DNA: TGCAGCGTTCAGGGACAGGCCGCTGAAGCTTTCTTT
D gene: TRBD2; V gene: TRBV4-2; J gene: TRBJ2-3; clone size: .; CDR3 protein: CASSQEGLAGDWYF; CDR3 DNA: TGTGCCAGCAGCCAAGAGGGGTTAGCGGGGGATTGGTATTTT
D gene: TRBD1; V gene: TRBV5-1; J gene: TRBJ1-1; clone size: many; CDR3 protein: CASSLDATGGSNTEAFF; CDR3 DNA: TGCGCCAGCAGCTTGGATGCGACAGGGGGCTCGAACACTGAAGCTTTCTTT
D gene: .; V gene: TRBV28; J gene: TRBJ2-1; clone size: few; CDR3 protein: CASSWVGTDNEQFF; CDR3 DNA: TGTGCCAGCAGTTGGGTAGGGACGGACAATGAGCAGTTCTTC
D gene: .; V gene: TRBV6-5; J gene: TRBJ1-1; clone size: many; CDR3 protein: CASSSRSLNTEAFF; CDR3 DNA: TGTGCCAGCAGTTCCAGGAGTTTGAACACTGAAGCTTTCTTT
D gene: .; V gene: TRBV11-2; J gene: TRBJ2-1; clone size: many; CDR3 protein: CASSLENNEQFF; CDR3 DNA: TGTGCCAGCAGCTTAGAAAACAATGAGCAGTTCTTC
D gene: .; V gene: TRBV7-8; J gene: TRBJ1-5; clone size: few; CDR3 protein: CASSLVASSQGPQHF; CDR3 DNA: TGTGCCAGCAGCTTAGTAGCATCCTCGCAAGGGCCCCAGCATTTT
D gene: .; V gene: TRBV5-5; J gene: TRBJ2-7; clone size: medium-sized; CDR3 protein: CASSLLDEQYF; CDR3 DNA: TGTGCCAGCAGCTTACTAGACGAGCAGTACTTC
D gene: .; V gene: TRBV12-3/TRBV12-4; J gene: TRBJ1-6; clone size: many; CDR3 protein: CASSLSAGFAYNSPLHF; CDR3 DNA: TGTGCCAGCAGTTTATCGGCGGGGTTTGCCTATAATTCACCCCTCCACTTT
D gene: .; V gene: TRBV29-1; J gene: TRBJ1-1; clone size: many; CDR3 protein: CSVDRAGTEAFF; CDR3 DNA: TGCAGCGTTGACAGGGCGGGCACTGAAGCTTTCTTT
D gene: TRBD2; V gene: TRBV25-1; J gene: TRBJ2-3; clone size: many; CDR3 protein: CASSWRGGWYGADTQYF; CDR3 DNA: TGTGCCAGCAGCTGGCGGGGGGGCTGGTACGGTGCAGATACGCAGTATTTT
D gene: .; V gene: TRBV6-5; J gene: TRBJ2-1; clone size: few; CDR3 protein: CASSLIEGPYNEQFF; CDR3 DNA: TGTGCCAGCAGTTTGATCGAGGGTCCCTACAATGAGCAGTTCTTC
D gene: TRBD1; V gene: TRBV2; J gene: TRBJ2-3; clone size: few; CDR3 protein: CASSEAGPGTGATDTQYF; CDR3 DNA: TGTGCCAGCAGTGAAGCGGGACCCGGGACAGGGGCTACAGATACGCAGTATTTT
D gene: .; V gene: TRBV20-1; J gene: TRBJ2-2; clone size: many; CDR3 protein: CSARDQNSVGELFF; CDR3 DNA: TGCAGTGCTAGAGATCAGAACTCGGTCGGGGAGCTGTTTTTT
D gene: .; V gene: TRBV6-6; J gene: TRBJ1-1; clone size: .; CDR3 protein: CASSIGVEAFF; CDR3 DNA: TGTGCCAGCAGTATTGGGGTTGAAGCTTTCTTT
D gene: .; V gene: TRBV11-2; J gene: TRBJ2-3; clone size: few; CDR3 protein: CASSLLLRGTDTQYF; CDR3 DNA: TGTGCCAGCAGCTTATTGTTACGGGGCACAGATACGCAGTATTTT
D gene: .; V gene: TRBV5-1; J gene: TRBJ2-5; clone size: .; CDR3 protein: CASNSGTTQETQYF; CDR3 DNA: TGCGCCAGCAACTCCGGGACAACTCAAGAGACCCAGTACTTC
D gene: .; V gene: TRBV2; J gene: TRBJ2-5; clone size: many; CDR3 protein: CASSEVGTETQYF; CDR3 DNA: TGTGCCAGCAGTGAAGTAGGGACAGAGACCCAGTACTTC
D gene: TRBD2; V gene: TRBV20-1; J gene: TRBJ2-2; clone size: few; CDR3 protein: CSARIGHFGGTGELFF; CDR3 DNA: TGCAGTGCTAGAATCGGCCACTTCGGGGGGACCGGGGAGCTGTTTTTT
D gene: TRBD1; V gene: TRBV12-3/TRBV12-4; J gene: TRBJ1-2; clone size: many; CDR3 protein: CASSSRAGGFYGYTF; CDR3 DNA: TGTGCCAGCAGTTCCCGGGCAGGGGGCTTCTATGGCTACACCTTC
D gene: .; V gene: TRBV24-1; J gene: TRBJ1-2; clone size: .; CDR3 protein: CATSSLNYGYTF; CDR3 DNA: TGTGCCACCAGCTCCCTTAACTATGGCTACACCTTC
D gene: .; V gene: TRBV5-1; J gene: TRBJ2-2; clone size: many; CDR3 protein: CASSLFGRAPGELFF; CDR3 DNA: TGCGCCAGCAGCTTATTTGGCAGGGCCCCCGGGGAGCTGTTTTTT
D gene: .; V gene: TRBV7-2; J gene: TRBJ2-7; clone size: many; CDR3 protein: CASSLQGLGHEQYF; CDR3 DNA: TGTGCCAGCAGCTTACAGGGATTGGGGCACGAGCAGTACTTC
D gene: .; V gene: TRBV5-5; J gene: TRBJ1-2; clone size: .; CDR3 protein: CASSSAGLHPNYGYTF; CDR3 DNA: TGTGCCAGCAGCTCCGCGGGGTTACACCCTAACTATGGCTACACCTTC
D gene: .; V gene: TRBV3-1; J gene: TRBJ1-5; clone size: .; CDR3 protein: CASSQEVRLNQPQHF; CDR3 DNA: TGTGCCAGCAGCCAAGAGGTCCGATTGAATCAGCCCCAGCATTTT
D gene: TRBD2; V gene: TRBV7-2; J gene: TRBJ2-3; clone size: .; CDR3 protein: CASSQPSGGRTDTQYF; CDR3 DNA: TGTGCCAGCAGCCAGCCTAGCGGGGGCCGGACAGATACGCAGTATTTT
D gene: .; V gene: TRBV2; J gene: TRBJ1-1; clone size: few; CDR3 protein: CASSEMGVNTEAFF; CDR3 DNA: TGTGCCAGCAGTGAAATGGGGGTGAACACTGAAGCTTTCTTT
D gene: .; V gene: TRBV29-1; J gene: TRBJ2-5; clone size: many; CDR3 protein: CSVKGGGDQETQYF; CDR3 DNA: TGCAGCGTGAAGGGCGGGGGCGATCAAGAGACCCAGTACTTC
D gene: .; V gene: TRBV15; J gene: TRBJ1-1; clone size: .; CDR3 protein: CATSPDSTNTEAFF; CDR3 DNA: TGTGCCACCAGCCCCGACAGCACGAACACTGAAGCTTTCTTT
D gene: .; V gene: TRBV3-1; J gene: TRBJ1-1; clone size: few; CDR3 protein: CASTPTPDANTEAFF; CDR3 DNA: TGTGCCAGCACTCCGACACCCGACGCGAACACTGAAGCTTTCTTT
D gene: .; V gene: TRBV9; J gene: TRBJ2-5; clone size: many; CDR3 protein: CASSVLGSPKETQYF; CDR3 DNA: TGTGCCAGCAGCGTACTCGGGAGTCCAAAAGAGACCCAGTACTTC
D gene: .; V gene: TRBV15; J gene: TRBJ1-5; clone size: .; CDR3 protein: CATSRDGIWQPQHF; CDR3 DNA: TGTGCCACCAGCAGAGATGGAATCTGGCAGCCCCAGCATTTT
D gene: .; V gene: TRBV6-2/TRBV6-3; J gene: TRBJ2-3; clone size: .; CDR3 protein: CASGPPVTYTQYF; CDR3 DNA: TGTGCCAGCGGACCCCCGGTTACATATACGCAGTATTTT
D gene: .; V gene: TRBV5-4; J gene: TRBJ2-1; clone size: .; CDR3 protein: CASSRLGLGNYNEQFF; CDR3 DNA: TGTGCCAGCAGCCGTCTGGGCTTGGGAAACTACAATGAGCAGTTCTTC
D gene: TRBD2; V gene: TRBV24-1; J gene: TRBJ2-1; clone size: many; CDR3 protein: CATSADGRAQAYNEQFF; CDR3 DNA: TGTGCCACCAGTGCCGACGGGAGGGCCCAAGCCTACAATGAGCAGTTCTTC
D gene: TRBD2; V gene: TRBV20-1; J gene: TRBJ2-3; clone size: .; CDR3 protein: CSAPIAGLSTDTQYF; CDR3 DNA: TGCAGTGCCCCGATAGCGGGACTGAGCACAGATACGCAGTATTTT
D gene: TRBD1; V gene: TRBV29-1; J gene: TRBJ2-1; clone size: many; CDR3 protein: CSVGSRDRGYNEQFF; CDR3 DNA: TGCAGCGTTGGAAGCCGGGACAGGGGCTACAATGAGCAGTTCTTC
D gene: TRBD1; V gene: TRBV27; J gene: TRBJ1-2; clone size: few; CDR3 protein: CASSTGDRYGYTF; CDR3 DNA: TGTGCCAGCAGTACAGGGGACCGCTATGGCTACACCTTC
D gene: TRBD1; V gene: TRBV7-9; J gene: TRBJ2-2; clone size: .; CDR3 protein: CASSTRDRPGELFF; CDR3 DNA: TGTGCCAGCAGTACCCGGGACAGGCCCGGGGAGCTGTTTTTT
D gene: .; V gene: TRBV19; J gene: TRBJ1-3; clone size: few; CDR3 protein: CASRTSFSGNTIYF; CDR3 DNA: TGTGCCAGTAGGACAAGTTTCTCTGGAAACACCATATATTTT
D gene: .; V gene: TRBV15; J gene: TRBJ1-2; clone size: many; CDR3 protein: CATSRERAGYGYTF; CDR3 DNA: TGTGCCACCAGCAGAGAAAGGGCTGGCTATGGCTACACCTTC
D gene: .; V gene: TRBV19; J gene: TRBJ1-5; clone size: few; CDR3 protein: CASSTSDSNQPQHF; CDR3 DNA: TGTGCCAGTAGTACTAGTGACAGTAATCAGCCCCAGCATTTT
D gene: .; V gene: TRBV6-2/TRBV6-3; J gene: TRBJ1-5; clone size: many; CDR3 protein: CASSYGNRAGNQPQHF; CDR3 DNA: TGTGCCAGCAGTTACGGGAACAGGGCGGGCAATCAGCCCCAGCATTTT
D gene: .; V gene: TRBV4-1; J gene: TRBJ2-3; clone size: many; CDR3 protein: CASSQGDTQYF; CDR3 DNA: TGTGCCAGCAGTCAGGGAGATACGCAGTATTTT
D gene: .; V gene: TRBV14; J gene: TRBJ2-3; clone size: many; CDR3 protein: CASSQGNSGGTDTQYF; CDR3 DNA: TGTGCCAGCAGCCAAGGCAACTCGGGAGGCACAGATACGCAGTATTTT